Given below is one TCR beta chain in context. The antigen is not known. The read halts 3 residues ahead of the CDR3 end, with the missing end drawn from the germline J gene. Repertoires were generated with immunoSEQ multiplex PCR, while TCRdb's copy carries only in-frame clones and drops some. The sample shows around 47,000 clones, none of them appearing just once. The record originates from a study of T cell clonality in common variable immunodeficiency. General study results and limits: CVID subjects shared fewer TCRbeta clones than healthy controls did.

The ends lost 1 base at V and 5 bases at J; junction bases unmatched: 2. Germline V gene lookup returns CDR1 SEHNR and CDR2 FQNEAQ (reference sequence). The CDR3 has 15 residues. Heparinized whole blood, roughly 5 to 8 ml, came from each donor. The rearrangement links TRBV7-9 to TRBJ2-1, with 10 bases aligning to TRBD2. The receptor's source is a person between 18 and 75 years old in good health. What was sequenced was peripheral blood mononuclear cells. The covered CDR3 bases are TGTGCCAGCAGCTTAGTCAGCGGGGGGGACAATGAG. Translation gives CASSLVSGGDNE. Given in full, the CDR3 is CASSLVSGGDNEQFF.